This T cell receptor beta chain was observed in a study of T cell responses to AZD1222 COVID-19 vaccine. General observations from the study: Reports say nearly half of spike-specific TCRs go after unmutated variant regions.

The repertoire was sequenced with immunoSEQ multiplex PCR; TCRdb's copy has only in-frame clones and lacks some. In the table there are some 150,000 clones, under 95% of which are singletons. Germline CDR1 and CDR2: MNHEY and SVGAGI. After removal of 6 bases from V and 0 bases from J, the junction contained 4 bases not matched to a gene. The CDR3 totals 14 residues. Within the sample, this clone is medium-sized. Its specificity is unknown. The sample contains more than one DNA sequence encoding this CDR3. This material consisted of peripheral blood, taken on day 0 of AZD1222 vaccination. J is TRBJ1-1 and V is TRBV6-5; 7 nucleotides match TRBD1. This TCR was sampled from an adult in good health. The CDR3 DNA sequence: TGTGCCAGCAGAACGACAGGGTTGAACACTGAAGCTTTCTTT. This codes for CASRTTGLNTEAFF.